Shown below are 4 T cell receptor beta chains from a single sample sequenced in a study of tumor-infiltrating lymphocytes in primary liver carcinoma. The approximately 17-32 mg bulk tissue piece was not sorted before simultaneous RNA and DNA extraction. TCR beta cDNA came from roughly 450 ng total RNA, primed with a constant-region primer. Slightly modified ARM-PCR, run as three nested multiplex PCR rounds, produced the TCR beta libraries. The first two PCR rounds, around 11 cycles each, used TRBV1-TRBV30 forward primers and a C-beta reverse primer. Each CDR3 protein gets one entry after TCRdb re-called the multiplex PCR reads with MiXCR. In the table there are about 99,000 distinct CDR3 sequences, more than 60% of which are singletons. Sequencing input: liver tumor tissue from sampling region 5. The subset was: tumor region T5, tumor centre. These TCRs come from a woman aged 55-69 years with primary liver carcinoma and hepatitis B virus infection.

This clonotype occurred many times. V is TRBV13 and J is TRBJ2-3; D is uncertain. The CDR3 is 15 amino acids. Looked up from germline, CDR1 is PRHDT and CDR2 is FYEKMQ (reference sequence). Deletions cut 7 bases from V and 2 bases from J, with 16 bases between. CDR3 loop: CASIKGGTYTDTQYF. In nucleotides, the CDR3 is TGTGCCAGCATAAAAGGCGGAACATACACAGATACGCAGTATTTT.

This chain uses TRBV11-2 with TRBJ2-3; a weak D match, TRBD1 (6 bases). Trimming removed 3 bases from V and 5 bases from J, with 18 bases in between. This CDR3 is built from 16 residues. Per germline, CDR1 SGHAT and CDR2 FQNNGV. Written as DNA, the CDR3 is TGTGCCAGCAGCTTTGATTCTACAGGGCCAGGAGATACGCAGTATTTT. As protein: CASSFDSTGPGDTQYF.

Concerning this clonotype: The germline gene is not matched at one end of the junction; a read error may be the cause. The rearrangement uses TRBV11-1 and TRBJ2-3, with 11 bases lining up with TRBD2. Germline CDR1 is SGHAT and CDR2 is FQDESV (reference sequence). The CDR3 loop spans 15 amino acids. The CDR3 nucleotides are TGTGCCAACAGCCCTAGCGGGAGGTGTACGGATACGCACTATTTT. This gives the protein CANSPSGRCTDTHYF.

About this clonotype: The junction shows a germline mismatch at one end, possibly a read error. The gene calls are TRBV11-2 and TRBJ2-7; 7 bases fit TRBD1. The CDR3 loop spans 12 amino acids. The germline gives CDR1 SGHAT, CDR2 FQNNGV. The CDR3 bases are TGTGCCAGCACCCAGACAGGGTCCGAGCAGTACTTT. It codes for CASTQTGSEQYF.